This entry is about one T cell receptor beta chain. Trimming left V 2 bases short and J 6 bases short, with 14 bases between. CDR3 size: 15 residues. Germline CDR1 and CDR2: MNHNY and SVGAGI (reference sequence). Measured with immunoSEQ multiplex PCR; TCRdb has only the in-frame clones, and not every one. The table has about 15,000 clones, around 90% seen once. This sample stems from a study of PD-L1 blockade in urothelial cancer. The V call is TRBV6-6, the J call TRBJ1-5; D perhaps matches TRBD1 (6 bases). The TCR originated in a man aged 45-60 years with urothelial cancer. This sample comprised PBMCs, obtained around atezolizumab (anti-PD-L1) treatment. The DNA of the CDR3 is TGTGCCAGCAGTTACCCTGACAGGTACAGTCAGCCCCAGCATTTT. Translation gives CASSYPDRYSQPQHF.